The T cell receptor (beta chain) described here comes from a study of T cells in Graves' hyperthyroidism and ophthalmopathy. Study-level background: Once the initial diagnosis was made, peripheral blood was obtained before any treatment.

RNA transcripts served as the template for amplifying TCR beta CDR3 regions. The primer set for the first-round RT-PCR of the TCR CDR3 was HTBI. TCRdb reprocessed the multiplex PCR reads via MiXCR and lists one record per CDR3 protein. The sample lists approximately 610,000 distinct CDR3 sequences, approximately 14% seen once, with roughly 4.3% in the top ten. Exclusion criteria comprised uncontrolled infection, other autoimmune disease, pregnancy or lactation. PBMCs were obtained from about 9 ml fresh peripheral blood. The table lists this clonotype with many counts. Its target is not known. CDR3 length equals 15 residues. Trimming shortened V by 4 bases and J by 3 bases, and 16 bases separated the two germline ends. Germline assignment: CDR1 MNHEY and CDR2 SVGAGI. Study-wide results and caveats: In blood, most of the thyroid clonotypes expanded above 0.001 were also present.

The material sequenced was blood. The rearrangement joins TRBV6-5 to TRBJ2-7, with a possible D match to TRBD1 (5 bases). This receptor was obtained from a woman between 35 and 50 years old with Graves' ophthalmopathy. The CDR3, as DNA: TGTGCCAGCAGTTCCTCCCAGGGCTCCCACTACGAGCAGTACTTC. Protein sequence: CASSSSQGSHYEQYF.